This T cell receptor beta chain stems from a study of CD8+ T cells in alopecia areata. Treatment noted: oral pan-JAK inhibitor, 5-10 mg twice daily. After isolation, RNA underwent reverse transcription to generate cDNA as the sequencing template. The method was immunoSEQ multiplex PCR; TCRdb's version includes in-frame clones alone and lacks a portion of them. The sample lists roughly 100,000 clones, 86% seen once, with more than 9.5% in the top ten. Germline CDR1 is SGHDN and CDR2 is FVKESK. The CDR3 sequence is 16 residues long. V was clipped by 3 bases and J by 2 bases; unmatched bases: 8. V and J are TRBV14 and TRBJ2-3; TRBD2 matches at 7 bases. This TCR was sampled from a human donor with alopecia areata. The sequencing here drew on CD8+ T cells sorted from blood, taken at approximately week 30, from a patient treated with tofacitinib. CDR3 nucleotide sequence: TGTGCCAGCAGCCAGGGGACTAACGCCCTCACAGATACGCAGTATTTT. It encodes CASSQGTNALTDTQYF.